This T cell receptor beta chain was observed in a study of vaccination effects on CD4 cells after COVID-19 (dated by TCRdb to the early 2020s). Regarding the research as a whole: Participants received two doses of either the BNT162b2 or the mRNA-1273 mRNA SARS-CoV-2 vaccine. In both COVID-19 convalescent patients and infection-naive vaccine recipients, the study compared SARS-CoV-2 spike-specific CD4+ TCR repertoires from before mRNA vaccination with those from after it. The full study included 10 to 11 COVID-19 convalescent patients and a few SARS-CoV-2-naive healthy vaccine recipients. In the study, cultures from other donors were sequenced using the Oncomine TCR Beta short-read assay on an Illumina iSeq 100. Overall study outcomes, separate from this receptor: In healthy vaccine recipients, vaccine-induced clones were almost all SARS-CoV-2 mono-reactive, with only 1 of 255 cross-reactive with common cold coronaviruses. Marked clonal contraction was observed in both infection-induced and vaccine-induced clones at late post-vaccination timepoints, consistent with waning T cell responses. Only a small number of convalescent patients were included, and no early post-infection timepoints were available, which limited the study.

Concerning this clone: It lacks a known antigen. Nothing much larger sits one base from this clone, and base qualities are not available.

In the ViraFEST assay, PBMC were stimulated with viral peptide pools, and antigen-specific CD4+ T cell clonotypes were then identified by expansion using TCR sequencing. After roughly 11 days of culture, CD4+ T cells were isolated with the EasySep CD4+ T cell isolation kit. The absence of prior SARS-CoV-2 infection in healthy vaccine recipients was confirmed by negative nucleocapsid antibodies before and after vaccination. Roughly 2.1 million PBMC per well were cultured in IMDM with around 5% human AB serum, 8.5 to 10 IU/ml IL-2 and gentamicin, plus 10 ug/ml peptides. Half of the culture medium was replaced with fresh IL-2-containing medium on days 3 and 7. Unless noted otherwise, every peptide stimulation condition was cultured in triplicate wells. Using Ficoll-Paque Plus gradient centrifugation, PBMC were separated from whole blood and then either used fresh or cryopreserved at -140C. The overlapping peptide pools covered the spike proteins of SARS-CoV-2 as well as those of the common cold coronaviruses HCoV-NL63, HCoV-OC43 and HCoV-229E. Genomic DNA was extracted from cultured CD4+ T cells with the QIAamp micro DNA kit.

For CDR1 and CDR2, the germline V gene lists KGHDR and SFDVKD. V sheds 5 bases and J sheds 5 bases, leaving 8 bases between their ends. Measured from the cysteine to the phenylalanine, the CDR3 is 12 residues long. The only DNA kept is the CDR3, 36 bases in frame from the first base. Libraries came from the immunoSEQ multiplex PCR assay. DNA from the CD4+ T cells that had been cultured and isolated underwent TCR beta CDR3 sequencing. In the source study's methods: Non-productive TCR sequences were discarded, and reads were trimmed to the CDR3 region, with only CDR3s of 7 or more amino acids retained. The MANAFEST web app was used to identify antigen-specific clonotypes by comparing expansion in peptide wells with expansion in reference cultures. Positive clones required FDR<0.05 expansion versus reference and all other wells, odds ratio above 5, and frequency above 0.1% in two replicate wells. Cross-reactive clonotypes were defined as significantly expanded in SARS-CoV-2 spike wells and in at least one common cold coronavirus spike condition. CDR3 similarity was assessed by Levenshtein distance using the stringdist R package, and unrooted trees were constructed with ape in R 3.6.1. The table was pulled from immuneACCESS by TCRdb, which kept in-frame rearrangements only. Such tables lose some clones; where checked, under half of the loss comes from unresolved V genes, and the rest has no known cause. The DNA gave D and trimming, while V, J and clone size come from that table. Here the sample has about 71,000 clones; under 75% occur a single time. Together, the top ten hold approximately 4% of the sample.

The receptor was derived from a human donor who received a COVID-19 vaccine. Rearrangement joined TRBV24-1 to TRBJ2-5, and the D gene may be TRBD2, 5 bases matching. The sample was CD4+ T cells from PBMCs cultured with HCoV-OC43 spike peptides, taken before COVID-19 vaccination. The meaning of the sample's cell subset or site label: HCoV-OC43 spike overlapping peptide pool stimulation. The sequenced DNA is TGTGCCACCAGTGCCCCGGGGGAGACCCAGTACTTC. The encoded protein is CATSAPGETQYF.